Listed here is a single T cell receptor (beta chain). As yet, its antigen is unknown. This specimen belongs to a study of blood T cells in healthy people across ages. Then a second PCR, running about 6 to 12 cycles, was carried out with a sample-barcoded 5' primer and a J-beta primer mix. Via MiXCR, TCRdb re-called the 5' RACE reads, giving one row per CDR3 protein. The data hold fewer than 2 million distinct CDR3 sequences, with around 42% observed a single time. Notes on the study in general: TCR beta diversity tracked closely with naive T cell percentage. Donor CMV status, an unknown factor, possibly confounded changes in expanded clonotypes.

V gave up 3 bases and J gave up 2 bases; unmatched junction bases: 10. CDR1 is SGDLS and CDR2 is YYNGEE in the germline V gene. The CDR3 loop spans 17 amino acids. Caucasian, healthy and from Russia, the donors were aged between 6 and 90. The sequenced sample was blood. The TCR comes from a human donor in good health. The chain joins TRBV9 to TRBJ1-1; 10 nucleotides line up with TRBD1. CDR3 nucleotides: TGTGCCAGCAGCGAACCGGCCGGGACAGGGGCCAACACTGAAGCTTTCTTT. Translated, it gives CASSEPAGTGANTEAFF.